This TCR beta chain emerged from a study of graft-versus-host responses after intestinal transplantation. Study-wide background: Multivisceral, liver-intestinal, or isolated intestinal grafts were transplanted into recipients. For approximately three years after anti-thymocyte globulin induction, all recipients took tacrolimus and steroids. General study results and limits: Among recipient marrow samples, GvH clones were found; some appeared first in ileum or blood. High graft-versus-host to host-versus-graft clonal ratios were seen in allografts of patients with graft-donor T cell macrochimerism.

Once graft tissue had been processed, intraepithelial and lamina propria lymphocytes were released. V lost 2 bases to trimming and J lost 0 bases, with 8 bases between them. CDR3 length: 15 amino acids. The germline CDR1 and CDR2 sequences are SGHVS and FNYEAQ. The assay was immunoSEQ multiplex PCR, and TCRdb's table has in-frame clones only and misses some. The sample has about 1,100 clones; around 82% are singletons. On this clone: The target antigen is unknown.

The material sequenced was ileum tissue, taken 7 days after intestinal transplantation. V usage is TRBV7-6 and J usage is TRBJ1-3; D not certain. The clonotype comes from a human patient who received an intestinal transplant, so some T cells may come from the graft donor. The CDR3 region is CASSLSHSSGNTIYF. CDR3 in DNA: TGTGCCAGCAGCTTATCTCACAGCTCTGGAAACACCATATATTTT.